This entry features one TCR beta chain sequence. What it binds is unknown. The same CDR3 can be traced to other DNA sequences in this sample. Isolated RNA was reverse transcribed into cDNA used as the sequencing template. TCRdb's table, derived via immunoSEQ multiplex PCR, lists solely in-frame clones and lacks some. This repertoire shows 110,000 or so clones, around two fifths found once; its top ten account for approximately 3.1%. The entry originates in a study of CD8+ T cells in alopecia areata. Separation by sorting yielded CD4+ and CD8+ T cells from PBMCs. The germline V and J ends were trimmed by 5 bases and 2 bases, with 1 base remaining between them. This CDR3 is built from 10 residues. Germline values: CDR1 MDHEN, CDR2 SYDVKM. The study's findings and limits: Higher clonality was seen in lesional scalp than in normal scalp, especially in alopecia totalis/universalis. Clarity of TCR sharing across patients fell short of that in mice, possibly HLA-related.

The TCR originated in a human donor with alopecia areata. The rearrangement links TRBV28 to TRBJ2-7; no clear D. Specimen: CD4+ T cells sorted from blood. CDR3 nucleotides: TGTGCCAGCAGTACCTACGAGCAGTACTTC. Amino acid sequence: CASSTYEQYF.